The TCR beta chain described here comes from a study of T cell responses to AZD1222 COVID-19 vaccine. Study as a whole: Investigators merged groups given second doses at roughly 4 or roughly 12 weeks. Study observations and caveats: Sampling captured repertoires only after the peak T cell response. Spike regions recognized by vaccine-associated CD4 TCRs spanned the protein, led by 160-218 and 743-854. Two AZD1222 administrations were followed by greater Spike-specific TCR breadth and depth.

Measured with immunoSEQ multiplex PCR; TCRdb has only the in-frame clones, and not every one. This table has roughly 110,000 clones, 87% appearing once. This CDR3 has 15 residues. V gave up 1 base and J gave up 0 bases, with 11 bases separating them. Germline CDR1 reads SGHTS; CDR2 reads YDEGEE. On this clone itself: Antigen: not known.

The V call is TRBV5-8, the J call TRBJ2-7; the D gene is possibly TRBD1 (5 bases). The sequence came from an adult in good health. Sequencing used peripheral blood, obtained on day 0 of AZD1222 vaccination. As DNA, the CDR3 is TGTGCCAGCAGCTTGAGCAGGGTGAACTCCTACGAGCAGTACTTC. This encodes CASSLSRVNSYEQYF. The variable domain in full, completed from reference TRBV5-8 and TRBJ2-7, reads EAGVTQSPTHLIKTRGQQATLRCSPISGHTSVYWYQQALGLGLQFLLWYDEGEERNRGNFPPRFSGRQFPNYSSELNVNALELEDSALYLCASSLSRVNSYEQYFGPGTRLTVT.